The entry below gives a single TCR beta chain sequence along with its context. The entry originates in a study of technical replicates of blood from a few donors. Sequencing was performed with immunoSEQ multiplex PCR; in TCRdb, only in-frame clones are kept and a portion is missing. The table has tens of thousands of clones, more than 85% seen once. The CDR3 consists of 13 residues. The germline V gene encodes CDR1 SNHLY and CDR2 FYNNEI. Trimming pared 6 bases from V and 2 bases from J, leaving 9 bases between. The chain couples TRBV2 to TRBJ2-3; perhaps TRBD2 as D (5 bases). Sequences were obtained from PBMCs. The receptor was derived from a human donor in good health. Some clones in this sample may be carry-over from other donors' samples. DNA for the CDR3: TGTGCCAGCAGCGGACTGGACACAGATACGCAGTATTTT. This sequence encodes CASSGLDTDTQYF.